This T cell receptor (beta chain) comes out of a study of OX40 agonist ivuxolimab in advanced cancers. For the wider study: Ivuxolimab, which targeted the costimulatory receptor OX40 (CD134), was an agonistic, fully human IgG2 monoclonal antibody. Intravenous ivuxolimab was administered to patients every 2 weeks at six dose levels: 0.01, 0.1, 0.3, 1.5, 3 and 10 mg/kg. Of the approximately 54 patients in dose escalation, around 19 had hepatocellular carcinoma, some 15 had melanoma, 9 had renal cell carcinoma and 9 had head and neck cancer. A male proportion of 70% to 90% and a mean age of 60 years, ranging from about 20 to 85, were recorded for the dose-escalation cohort. Patients were allowed to have had prior anti-PD-1, anti-PD-L1 or anti-CTLA-4 therapy, and 30% to 40% of the dose-escalation patients had previously received checkpoint inhibitors. Three dose-escalation patients achieved partial responses, one with hepatocellular carcinoma and two with cutaneous melanoma. The point of sequencing TCRbeta in the periphery was to test whether ivuxolimab changed TCR sequence diversity and drove clonal T-cell expansion. The monotherapy dose-escalation portion (N of about 52 patients) of the phase I ivuxolimab trial is reported in the paper. Paper-wide results and their limitations: Low levels of normalized T-cell clonal expansion were also seen in some patients who did not respond. The antigen specificity of the clonally expanded peripheral T cells was not determined. At doses of 0.1 to 3.0 mg/kg, clonal expansion of both CD4+ and CD8+ blood T cells was observed from baseline to week 6. After ivuxolimab, CD8+ T cells had more expanded clones than CD4+ T cells on average. In the 0.1-3.0 mg/kg groups, partial responders had among the lowest normalized peripheral clonal expansion, particularly in CD8+ T cells.

To sequence the TCRbeta CDR3 region, genomic DNA was isolated from the sorted cells. The immunoSEQ Assay was used for sequencing of TCRbeta CDR3 regions. As stored in TCRdb, this immuneACCESS dataset retains in-frame rearrangements with V and J assigned. A fraction of the clones does not appear; measured against another copy, unresolved V genes explain less than half of the discrepancy, and the remainder lacks a known reason. This sample holds 90,000 to 100,000 clones; 70% to 90% were observed only once. Of the sample, around 0.82% falls within the top ten clones. On this clone: The antigen this receptor binds is unknown. No much larger clone is present one base from it, and per-base qualities are unavailable.

Here V drops 4 bases and J drops 1 base, and the junction holds 4 bases not matched to any gene. The germline V gene yields SGHTA for CDR1 and FQGTGA for CDR2. The CDR3 has 16 amino acids, counting the end cysteine and phenylalanine. Only CDR3 DNA remains: 48 bases, in frame from the first base. Patients with a history of autoimmune disease or receiving systemic immunosuppression were excluded from the trial. Peripheral blood for TCR sequencing was drawn from every dose cohort at baseline, at cycle 4 day 1 and at cycle 7 day 1. The samples were drawn from a first-in-human, open-label, multicenter phase I dose-escalation trial of ivuxolimab. The trial enrolled adults with locally advanced or metastatic head and neck squamous cell, hepatocellular, melanoma or renal cell carcinoma. Before TCR sequencing, CD4+ T cells and CD8+ T cells were sorted from peripheral blood as separate populations.

The sequence derives from an adult with an advanced solid tumor such as melanoma, head and neck, liver or kidney cancer. The rearrangement combines TRBV7-3 with TRBJ2-3; the central 11 bases match TRBD2. Sequenced here: CD4+ or CD8+ T cells sorted from blood, sampled in a trial of the OX40 agonist ivuxolimab. The CDR3 reads CASSSLGLAGTDTQYF. The bases are TGTGCCAGCAGCTCTCTGGGACTAGCGGGCACAGATACGCAGTATTTT.